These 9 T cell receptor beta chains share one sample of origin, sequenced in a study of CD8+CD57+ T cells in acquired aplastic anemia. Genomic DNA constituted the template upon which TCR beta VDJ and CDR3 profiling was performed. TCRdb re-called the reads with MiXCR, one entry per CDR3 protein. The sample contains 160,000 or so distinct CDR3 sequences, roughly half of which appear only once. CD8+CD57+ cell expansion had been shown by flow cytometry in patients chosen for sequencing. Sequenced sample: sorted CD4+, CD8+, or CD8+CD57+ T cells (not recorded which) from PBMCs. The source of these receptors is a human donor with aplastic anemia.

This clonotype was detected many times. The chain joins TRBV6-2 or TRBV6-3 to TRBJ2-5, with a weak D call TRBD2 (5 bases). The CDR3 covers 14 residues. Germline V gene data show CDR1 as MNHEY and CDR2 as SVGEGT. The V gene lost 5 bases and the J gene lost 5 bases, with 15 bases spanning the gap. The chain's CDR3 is CASSPSYSGETQYF. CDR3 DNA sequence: TGTGCCAGCAGTCCCTCATACTCGGGGGAGACCCAGTACTTC.

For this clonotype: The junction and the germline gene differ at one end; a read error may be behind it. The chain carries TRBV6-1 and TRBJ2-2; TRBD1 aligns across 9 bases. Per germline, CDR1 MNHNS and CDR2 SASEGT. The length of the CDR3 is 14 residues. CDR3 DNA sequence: TGTGCCTGCCGGGACAGGGCGAGCACCGGGGAGCCGTTTTTT. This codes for CACRDRASTGEPFF.

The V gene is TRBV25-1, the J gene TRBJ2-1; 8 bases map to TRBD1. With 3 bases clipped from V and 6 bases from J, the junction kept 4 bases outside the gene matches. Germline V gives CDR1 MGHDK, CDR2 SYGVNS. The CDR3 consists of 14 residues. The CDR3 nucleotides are TGTGCCAGCAGTGAGCAGGGGGCGCTCAATGAGCAGTTCTTC. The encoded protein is CASSEQGALNEQFF. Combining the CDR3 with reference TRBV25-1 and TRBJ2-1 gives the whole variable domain EADIYQTPRYLVIGTGKKITLECSQTMGHDKMYWYQQDPGMELHLIHYSYGVNSTEKGDLSSESTVSRIRTEHFPLTLESARPSHTSQYLCASSEQGALNEQFFGPGTRLTVL.

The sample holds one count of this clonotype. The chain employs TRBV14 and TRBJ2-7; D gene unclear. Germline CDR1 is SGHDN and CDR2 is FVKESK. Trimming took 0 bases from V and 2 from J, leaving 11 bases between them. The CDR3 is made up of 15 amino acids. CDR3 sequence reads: CASSQESYFPYEQYF. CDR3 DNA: TGTGCCAGCAGCCAAGAGTCATATTTTCCCTACGAGCAGTACTTC.

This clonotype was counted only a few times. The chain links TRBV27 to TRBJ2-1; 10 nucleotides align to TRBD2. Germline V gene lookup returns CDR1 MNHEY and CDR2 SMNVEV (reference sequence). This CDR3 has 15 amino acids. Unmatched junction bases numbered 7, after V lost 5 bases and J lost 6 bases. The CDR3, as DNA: TGTGCCAGCAGTACCCTAGCGGGAGTAAGCAATGAGCAGTTCTTC. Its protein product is CASSTLAGVSNEQFF.

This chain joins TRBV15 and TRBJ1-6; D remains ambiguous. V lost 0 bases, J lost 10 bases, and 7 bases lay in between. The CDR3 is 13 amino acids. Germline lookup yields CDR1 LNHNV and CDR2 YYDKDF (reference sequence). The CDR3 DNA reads TGTGCCACCAGCAGAGATGTTGCATCACCCCTCCACTTT. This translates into CATSRDVASPLHF.

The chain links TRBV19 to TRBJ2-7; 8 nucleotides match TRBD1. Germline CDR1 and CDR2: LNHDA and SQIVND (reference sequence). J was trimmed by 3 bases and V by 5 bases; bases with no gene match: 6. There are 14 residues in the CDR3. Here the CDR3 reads CASSGTGTYYEQYF. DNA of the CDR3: TGTGCCAGTAGTGGGACAGGAACTTACTACGAGCAGTACTTC.

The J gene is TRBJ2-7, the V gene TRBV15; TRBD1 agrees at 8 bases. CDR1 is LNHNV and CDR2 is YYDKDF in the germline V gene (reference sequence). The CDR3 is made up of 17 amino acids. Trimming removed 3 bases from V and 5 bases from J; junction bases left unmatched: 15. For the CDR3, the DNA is TGTGCCACCAGCAGGACAGGGGCCGGAAGGACTTTCAACGAGCAGTACTTC. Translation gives CATSRTGAGRTFNEQYF.

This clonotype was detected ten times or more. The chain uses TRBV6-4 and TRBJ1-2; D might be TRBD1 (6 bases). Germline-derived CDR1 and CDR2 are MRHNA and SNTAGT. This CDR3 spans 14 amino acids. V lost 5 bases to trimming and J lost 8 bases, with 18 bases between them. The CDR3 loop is CASSPGTTLGGYTF. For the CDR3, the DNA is TGTGCCAGCAGTCCCGGGACAACCTTGGGAGGCTACACCTTC.